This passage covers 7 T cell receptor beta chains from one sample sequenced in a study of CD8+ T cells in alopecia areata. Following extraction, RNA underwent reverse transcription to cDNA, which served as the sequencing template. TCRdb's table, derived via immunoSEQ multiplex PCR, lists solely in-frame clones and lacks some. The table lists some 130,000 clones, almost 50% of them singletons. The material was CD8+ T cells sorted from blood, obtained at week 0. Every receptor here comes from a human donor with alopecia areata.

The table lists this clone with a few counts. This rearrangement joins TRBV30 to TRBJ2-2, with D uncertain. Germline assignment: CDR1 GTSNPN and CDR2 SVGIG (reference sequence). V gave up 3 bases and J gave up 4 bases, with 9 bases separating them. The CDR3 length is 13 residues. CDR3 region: CAWSLDLTGELFF. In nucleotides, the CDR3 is TGTGCCTGGAGCCTGGATCTCACCGGGGAGCTGTTTTTT.

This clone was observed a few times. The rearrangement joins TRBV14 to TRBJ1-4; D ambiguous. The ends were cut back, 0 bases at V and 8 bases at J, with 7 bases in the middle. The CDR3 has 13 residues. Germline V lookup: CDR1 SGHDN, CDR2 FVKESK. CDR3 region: CASSQDLWEKLFF. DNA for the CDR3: TGTGCCAGCAGCCAAGATTTGTGGGAAAAACTGTTTTTT.

This CDR3 reads CASSVEEGPEPQHF. Here the CDR3 DNA reads TGTGCCAGCAGCGTAGAAGAGGGTCCGGAGCCCCAGCATTTT. The J gene is TRBJ1-5, the V gene TRBV9; D unresolved. The germline V gene encodes CDR1 SGDLS and CDR2 YYNGEE. Trimming removed 0 bases at V and 8 bases at J, with 12 bases between. The CDR3 covers 14 residues.

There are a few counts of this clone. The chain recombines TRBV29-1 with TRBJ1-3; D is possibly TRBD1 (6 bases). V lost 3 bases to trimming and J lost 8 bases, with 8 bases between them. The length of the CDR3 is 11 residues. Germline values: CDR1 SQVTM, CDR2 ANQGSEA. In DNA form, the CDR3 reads TGCAGCGTTGACAGGGGAGACACCATATATTTT. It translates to CSVDRGDTIYF.

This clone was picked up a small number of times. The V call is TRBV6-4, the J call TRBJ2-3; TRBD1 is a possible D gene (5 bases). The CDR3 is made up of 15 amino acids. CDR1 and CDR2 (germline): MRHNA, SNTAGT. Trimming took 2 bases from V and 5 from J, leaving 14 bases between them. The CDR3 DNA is TGTGCCAGCAGTGACAAGGGGCTCCGTGGAGATACGCAGTATTTT. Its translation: CASSDKGLRGDTQYF.

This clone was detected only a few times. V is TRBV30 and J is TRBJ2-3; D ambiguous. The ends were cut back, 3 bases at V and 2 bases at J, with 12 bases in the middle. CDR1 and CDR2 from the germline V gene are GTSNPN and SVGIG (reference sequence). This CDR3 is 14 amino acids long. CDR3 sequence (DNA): TGTGCCTGGAGCAGGTTAGGGTACACAGATACGCAGTATTTT. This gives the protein CAWSRLGYTDTQYF.

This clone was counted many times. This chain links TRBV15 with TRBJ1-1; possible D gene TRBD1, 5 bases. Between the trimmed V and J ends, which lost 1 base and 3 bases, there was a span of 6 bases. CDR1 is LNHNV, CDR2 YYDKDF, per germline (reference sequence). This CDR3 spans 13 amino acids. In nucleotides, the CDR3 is TGTGCCACCAGCAGAGTAGGGGACACTGAAGCTTTCTTT. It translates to CATSRVGDTEAFF.